This entry features one TCR beta chain sequence. The V end lost 6 bases, the J end lost 3 bases, and 11 bases lay between the germline ends. CDR3 length equals 13 residues. Germline CDR1 is LGHNA and CDR2 is YNFKEQ. This entry is derived from a study of blood T cell repertoires in COVID-19. Generated by immunoSEQ multiplex PCR, the TCRdb table keeps only in-frame clones and is missing some. The sample consists of 210,000 or so clones, approximately 80% of them appearing once. This clonotype was obtained from a man aged 50-59 years who had recovered from COVID-19. The J gene is TRBJ2-5, the V gene TRBV4-2; D gene ambiguous. The specimen sequenced was peripheral blood. The CDR3 spells CASRLLGEETQYF. In DNA, the CDR3 is TGTGCCAGCAGACTCCTTGGAGAAGAGACCCAGTACTTC.